This note documents a single TCR beta chain sequence. J gave up 6 bases and V 0 bases, and 7 bases lay outside the gene matches. Germline-derived CDR1 and CDR2 are GTSNPN and SVGIG (reference sequence). This CDR3 is built from 15 residues. This sample is part of a study of cytomegalovirus exposure and HLA in healthy donors. PCR amplification relied on 60 Vbeta primers (plus 13 Jbeta primers). Assay: immunoSEQ multiplex PCR; the TCRdb copy retains only in-frame clones and omits some. Among 200,000 or so clones, approximately 80% were seen once, and the ten largest hold less than 3.5%. The V call is TRBV30, the J call TRBJ2-1; 8 bases are a match to TRBD2. Source material: PBMCs. This clonotype was obtained from a young woman in good health and CMV-seronegative. The DNA for the CDR3 is TGTGCCTGGAGTGTGGCGGGAGGATCTCTCAATGAGCAGTTCTTC. This translates into CAWSVAGGSLNEQFF.